The 5 T cell receptor beta chains in this list originate from one sample, sequenced in a study of siplizumab effects on memory and regulatory T cells. The method was immunoSEQ multiplex PCR; TCRdb's version includes in-frame clones alone and lacks a portion of them. The data show over 100,000 clones, with 93% seen just once and roughly 0.62% held by the top ten. The source material was Tregs sorted from blood. Receptors were obtained from a human donor in good health.

This chain connects TRBV5-1 to TRBJ1-2; 7 bases map to TRBD1. With 4 bases clipped from V and 5 bases from J, the junction kept 5 bases outside the gene matches. CDR1 and CDR2 from the germline V gene are SGHRS and YFSETQ. This CDR3 contains 13 residues. DNA of the CDR3: TGCGCCAGCAGCGGGGGACAGCCTTATGGCTACACCTTC. As protein: CASSGGQPYGYTF. The variable domain in full, completed from reference TRBV5-1 and TRBJ1-2, reads KAGVTQTPRYLIKTRGQQVTLSCSPISGHRSVSWYQQTPGQGLQFLFEYFSETQRNKGNFPGRFSGRQFSNSRSEMNVSTLELGDSALYLCASSGGQPYGYTFGSGTRLTVV.

The chain links TRBV19 to TRBJ1-1; 8 nucleotides match TRBD1. This CDR3 has 14 amino acids. CDR1 and CDR2 from the germline V gene are LNHDA and SQIVND (reference sequence). J was trimmed by 4 bases and V by 2 bases; bases with no gene match: 3. CDR3 in DNA: TGTGCCAGTAGTATAACAGGGGGAGGCACTGAAGCTTTCTTT. Translating it yields CASSITGGGTEAFF.

V and J are TRBV29-1 and TRBJ2-5; the D gene is possibly TRBD1 (5 bases). The CDR3 is 13 residues long. Trimming took 2 bases from V and 7 from J, leaving 14 bases between them. Germline lookup yields CDR1 SQVTM and CDR2 ANQGSEA. DNA for the CDR3: TGCAGCGTTGAACCGGCAGGGTCAGGGACCCAGTACTTC. Translated, it gives CSVEPAGSGTQYF. Filled out from reference TRBV29-1 and TRBJ2-5, the complete variable domain reads SAVISQKPSRDICQRGTSLTIQCQVDSQVTMMFWYRQQPGQSLTLIATANQGSEATYESGFVIDKFPISRPNLTFSTLTVSNMSPEDSSIYLCSVEPAGSGTQYFGPGTRLLVL.

The gene calls are TRBV5-5 and TRBJ1-2, with D possibly being TRBD1 (5 bases). The ends were cut back, 4 bases at V and 1 base at J, with 11 bases in the middle. Per germline, CDR1 SGHKS and CDR2 YYEKEE (reference sequence). The CDR3 contains 14 residues. CDR3 coding DNA: TGTGCCAGCAGCGCCGGGACGGTTAACTATGGCTACACCTTC. Its protein is CASSAGTVNYGYTF. Looking up the rest from reference TRBV5-5 and TRBJ1-2 gives the full variable domain: DAGVTQSPTHLIKTRGQQVTLRCSPISGHKSVSWYQQVLGQGPQFIFQYYEKEERGRGNFPDRFSARQFPNYSSELNVNALLLGDSALYLCASSAGTVNYGYTFGSGTRLTVV.

The V call is TRBV6-5, the J call TRBJ1-1, with D possibly matching TRBD1 (5 bases). The germline V gene has CDR1 MNHEY and CDR2 SVGAGI. Trimming cost V 0 bases and J 3 bases, with 14 bases left between them. CDR3 length: 16 amino acids. The CDR3 reads CASSYSGVTADTEAFF. The CDR3 DNA sequence: TGTGCCAGCAGTTACTCGGGGGTGACAGCAGACACTGAAGCTTTCTTT.